What follows describes a single T cell receptor beta chain. These data come from a study of siplizumab effects on memory and regulatory T cells. Measured with immunoSEQ multiplex PCR; TCRdb has only the in-frame clones, and not every one. The sample shows approximately 94,000 clones, roughly 95% of them seen only once. This TCR was recovered from a human donor in good health. Sequencing was performed on naive CD4+ T cells sorted from blood.

Here the CDR3 reads CASSQERPADYGYTF. The CDR3 DNA is TGCGCCAGCAGCCAAGAGCGTCCGGCAGACTATGGCTACACCTTC. The V gene is TRBV4-1, the J gene TRBJ1-2; D uncertain. Germline CDR1 reads MGHRA; CDR2 reads YSYEKL. V lost 0 bases and J 3 bases, leaving 11 bases between the germline ends. The CDR3 contains 15 residues.